These 5 T cell receptor beta chains share one sample of origin, sequenced in a study of blood T cell repertoires in COVID-19. Sequencing used immunoSEQ multiplex PCR; TCRdb keeps in-frame clones, though not all of them. The repertoire includes 160,000 or so clones, approximately 90% of them detected once, and roughly 2.1% sits in the top ten. The sample comprised peripheral blood. These receptors came from a man younger than 30 with acute or convalescent COVID-19.

The chain employs TRBV9 and TRBJ1-2; possible D gene TRBD1, 6 bases. Germline CDR1 SGDLS, CDR2 YYNGEE. CDR3 length: 16 residues. The germline V and J ends were trimmed by 0 bases and 2 bases, with 14 bases remaining between them. The CDR3 reads CASSVEGQGTNYGYTF. The CDR3 DNA follows: TGTGCCAGCAGCGTAGAAGGGCAGGGGACCAACTATGGCTACACCTTC.

The genes are TRBV28 and TRBJ1-1, with 7 bases matching TRBD1. V trimming: 4 bases; J trimming: 0 bases; junction bases outside the gene matches: 11. Per germline, CDR1 MDHEN and CDR2 SYDVKM. This CDR3 has 17 residues. The CDR3 reads CASSSGTEIYMNTEAFF. CDR3 bases: TGTGCCAGCAGTTCCGGGACAGAGATATACATGAACACTGAAGCTTTCTTT.

This sequence joins TRBV5-1 and TRBJ2-5, with TRBD2 identical over 16 bases. The germline V gene encodes CDR1 SGHRS and CDR2 YFSETQ. The CDR3 has 17 amino acids. V lost 4 bases, J lost 2 bases, and 5 bases stayed unmatched. For the CDR3, the DNA is TGCGCCAGCAGCAAAGGGACTAGCGGGGGGGTTCAAGAGACCCAGTACTTC. Its protein is CASSKGTSGGVQETQYF.

V is TRBV29-1 and J is TRBJ2-3; D call uncertain. The CDR3 consists of 14 residues. Trimming shortened V by 0 bases and J by 5 bases, and 12 bases separated the two germline ends. CDR1 is SQVTM and CDR2 is ANQGSEA in the germline V gene. The CDR3 protein is CSVEDMRRKDTQYF. DNA for the CDR3: TGCAGCGTTGAAGACATGCGGCGTAAAGATACGCAGTATTTT.

In DNA, the CDR3 is TGTGCCAGCAGTCTCAAGGCGGAGGGCTACTACGAGCAGTACTTC. Amino acid sequence: CASSLKAEGYYEQYF. The genes are TRBV27 and TRBJ2-7; tentative D call: TRBD2 (6 bases). The ends were cut back, 5 bases at V and 3 bases at J, with 17 bases in the middle. CDR1 is MNHEY, CDR2 SMNVEV, per germline (reference sequence). This CDR3 is 15 amino acids long.